This T cell receptor beta chain was recovered during a study of OX40 agonist ivuxolimab in advanced cancers. The method was immunoSEQ multiplex PCR; TCRdb's version includes in-frame clones alone and lacks a portion of them. The data hold tens of thousands of clones, with 85% to 90% observed a single time. V lost 5 bases, J lost 0 bases, and 13 bases lay in between. Germline CDR1 reads LNHDA; CDR2 reads SQIVND (reference sequence). The CDR3 length is 15 residues. This sequence originates from an adult with an advanced solid tumor such as melanoma, head and neck, liver or kidney cancer. The sequencing here drew on CD4+ or CD8+ T cells sorted from blood, taken in a trial of the OX40 agonist ivuxolimab. The chain has TRBV19 and TRBJ1-1; D is perhaps TRBD1 (5 bases). In DNA form, the CDR3 reads TGTGCCAGTAGTCCCCTGTTAGGGGTGAACACTGAAGCTTTCTTT. Its protein product is CASSPLLGVNTEAFF. Variable domain in full (rest from reference TRBV19 and TRBJ1-1): DGGITQSPKYLFRKEGQNVTLSCEQNLNHDAMYWYRQDPGQGLRLIYYSQIVNDFQKGDIAEGYSVSREKKESFPLTVTSAQKNPTAFYLCASSPLLGVNTEAFFGQGTRLTVV.